This T cell receptor beta chain was identified during a study of cytomegalovirus exposure and HLA in healthy donors (dated by TCRdb to about 2017). Context from the whole study: A later analysis indicated that the 120 or so validation repertoires were generated on the platform also employed for the approximately 690 repertoires of the first cohort. The aim of the study was to test whether cataloging public T cell receptors could identify signatures of past pathogen exposure. In addition to the first cohort of approximately 670 subjects, a separate validation cohort of 130 or so different subjects was used. High-throughput TCR immunosequencing, statistical association of individual TCRs with disease status, and machine learning were combined to predict cytomegalovirus infection status. On the study overall, not on this receptor specifically: A few of the identified cytomegalovirus-associated TCR beta chains were confirmed in vitro to be specific for cytomegalovirus antigens. A later analysis lacked HLA typing for the validation cohort, so it scored co-occurrence in that cohort across all 110 or so repertoires. Most TCR sequences were observed very rarely across donors, whereas some public TCRs were present in many individuals. The study gave a list of 150 to 200 TCR beta chains associated with cytomegalovirus. The classifier was reported to diagnose cytomegalovirus status with high specificity and sensitivity in both the original and validation cohorts. It was suggested by the authors that the approach could potentially be generalized to other disease states and immunological phenotypes. A later analysis found that TCRs clustered in the first cohort also tended to co-occur in the approximately 120 validation repertoires, with about 94% of cluster scores above 0.

The donors belonged to the validation cohort of about 120 subjects, which was separate from the 666-subject first cohort. The method behind the library was the immunoSEQ multiplex PCR assay. The original pipeline was this. A statistical classification framework was built for diagnosing cytomegalovirus status from the catalog of TCR beta chain sequences. TCRdb took over this immuneACCESS table, retaining in-frame rearrangements with V and J assigned. Such tables are incomplete; in checked studies, under half of the missing clones stem from an unresolved V gene, and the remainder is unexplained. Clone size and V and J calls were adopted from that table, with D and trimming inferred from the DNA. The sample table lists under 150,000 clones, around nine tenths of them with a count of one. Together, the top ten hold just under 9% of the sample. CDR1 is given as MDHEN and CDR2 as SYDVKM, both from the germline V gene. The CDR3 numbers 14 residues from cysteine through phenylalanine. Of the read, only the CDR3 DNA is kept; its 42 bases are in frame from base 1. Germline trimming amounts to 5 bases on V and 1 base on J, with 1 as the count of junction bases outside the gene matches.

As to this clone: No cognate antigen has been identified for it. There are no base qualities to consult, and no much larger clone falls within one base.

Recombination connected TRBV28 to TRBJ2-2, with 7 bases matching TRBD2. This sequence was found in a man between 18 and 35 years old in good health and CMV-seropositive. Sample: PBMCs. CDR3 loop: CASSPGGNTGELFF. Read as DNA, the sequence is TGTGCCAGCAGTCCGGGGGGGAACACCGGGGAGCTGTTTTTT.